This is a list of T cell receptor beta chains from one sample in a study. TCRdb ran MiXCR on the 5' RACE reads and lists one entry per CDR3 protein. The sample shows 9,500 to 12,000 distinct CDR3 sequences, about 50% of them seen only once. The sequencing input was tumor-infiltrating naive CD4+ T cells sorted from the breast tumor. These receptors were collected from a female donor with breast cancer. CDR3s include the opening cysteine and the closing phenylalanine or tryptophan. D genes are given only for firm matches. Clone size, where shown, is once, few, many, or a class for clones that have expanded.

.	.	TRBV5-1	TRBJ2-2	CASSSGLQPINTGELFF	TGCGCCAGCAGCTCGGGACTCCAGCCAATCAACACCGGGGAGCTGTTTTTT
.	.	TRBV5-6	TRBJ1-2	CASSFGRVVGGYTF	TGTGCCAGCAGCTTCGGCAGGGTAGTCGGAGGCTACACCTTC
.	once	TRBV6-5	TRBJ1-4	CASRPRTSEKLFF	TGTGCCAGCAGGCCCAGGACTAGTGAAAAACTGTTTTTT
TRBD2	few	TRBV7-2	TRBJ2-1	CASSLGSGTSSNEQFF	TGTGCCAGCAGCTTAGGGTCCGGGACTAGCTCCAATGAGCAGTTCTTC
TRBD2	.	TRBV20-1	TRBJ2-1	CSAPRRGWKNNEQFF	TGCAGTGCTCCCCGGCGGGGGTGGAAAAACAATGAGCAGTTCTTC
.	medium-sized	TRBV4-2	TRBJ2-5	CASSQDRSGTGQETQYF	TGTGCCAGCAGCCAAGATCGTTCAGGAACTGGACAAGAGACCCAGTACTTC
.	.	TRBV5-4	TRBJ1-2	CASSLEGIHYGYTF	TGTGCCAGCAGCTTGGAGGGGATTCACTATGGCTACACCTTC
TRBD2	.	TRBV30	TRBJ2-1	CAWAGTSEASEQFF	TGTGCCTGGGCAGGGACTAGCGAGGCGAGTGAGCAGTTCTTC
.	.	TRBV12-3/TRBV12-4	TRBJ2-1	CASSLGSYNEQFF	TGTGCCAGCAGTTTAGGCAGTTACAATGAGCAGTTCTTC
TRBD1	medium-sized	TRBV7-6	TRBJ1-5	CASSAQGGNQPQHF	TGTGCCAGCAGCGCCCAGGGGGGCAATCAGCCCCAGCATTTT
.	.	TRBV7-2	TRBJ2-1	CASSEGNNEQFF	TGTGCCAGCAGCGAGGGGAACAATGAGCAGTTCTTC
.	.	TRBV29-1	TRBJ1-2	CSVEDLAGIGDGYTF	TGCAGCGTTGAAGACCTGGCAGGGATTGGTGATGGCTACACCTTC
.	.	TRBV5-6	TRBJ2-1	CASSLGLVNEQFF	TGTGCCAGCAGCTTGGGGTTAGTCAATGAGCAGTTCTTC